Below, 9 T cell receptor beta chains from the same sample are listed, as sequenced in a study of blood T cells in healthy people across ages. The second PCR ran about 6 to 12 cycles with a sample-barcoded 5' primer and J-beta primers. MiXCR was run by TCRdb on the 5' RACE reads, yielding one entry per CDR3 protein. This sample has around 1,500,000 distinct CDR3 sequences, with 40% to 50% found just once. Sequencing was done on a sample of blood. These receptors came from a woman aged 18-29 years in good health.

The chain has TRBV6-1 and TRBJ1-2; no clear D. This CDR3 contains 12 residues. V lost 2 bases, J lost 11 bases, and 12 bases lay in between. Germline V gene sequence: CDR1 MNHNS, CDR2 SASEGT. The CDR3 DNA reads as TGTGCCAGCAGTGAATTCCTCCAGCATTACACCTTC. Translating it yields CASSEFLQHYTF.

The chain links TRBV20-1 to TRBJ2-7; TRBD2 matches at 9 bases. TRBJ2-5 matches the DNA end more closely, so the J call is doubtful. Germline V CDR1 and CDR2: DFQATT, SNEGSKA (reference sequence). The CDR3 consists of 15 residues. CDR3 DNA sequence: TGCAGTGCTAGAGATTCCGCTAGCGGGGTGGAGACCCAGTACTTC. Its protein product is CSARDSASGVETQYF.

This chain joins TRBV9 and TRBJ2-7; TRBD2 might be the D (6 bases). The CDR3 totals 15 residues. Germline values: CDR1 SGDLS, CDR2 YYNGEE. With 0 bases removed from V and 2 bases from J, the gap between germline ends came to 12 bases. CDR3 protein: CASSVGGGVPYEQYF. In nucleotides, the CDR3 is TGTGCCAGCAGCGTAGGGGGAGGAGTTCCCTACGAGCAGTACTTC.

In this sample, this clonotype turned up a few times. This chain connects TRBV29-1 to TRBJ1-1, with D perhaps matching TRBD1 (6 bases). Trimming shortened V by 6 bases and J by 2 bases, and 10 bases separated the two germline ends. The V gene's germline CDR1 is SQVTM and CDR2 ANQGSEA. The CDR3 is 12 residues long. DNA for the CDR3: TGCAGCGTCCCGGGGGGCAACACTGAAGCTTTCTTT. The encoded protein is CSVPGGNTEAFF.

The V gene is TRBV10-2, the J gene TRBJ1-5, with D possibly being TRBD1 (5 bases). Germline lookup yields CDR1 WSHSY and CDR2 SAAADI. Trimming took off 0 bases at V and 2 bases at J, with 14 bases between the two ends. The length of the CDR3 is 17 residues. CDR3 sequence (DNA): TGCGCCAGCAGTGAGTCGACGGGGAGGGGCGGCAATCAGCCCCAGCATTTT. This encodes CASSESTGRGGNQPQHF.

The chain has TRBV20-1 and TRBJ2-1; the D call may be TRBD1 or TRBD2 (5 bases each). V lost 3 bases and J 10 bases, leaving 19 bases between the germline ends. Germline-derived CDR1 and CDR2 are DFQATT and SNEGSKA (reference sequence). The CDR3 sequence is 14 residues long. CDR3 bases: TGCAGTGCTAGGCGAGACTTGAGGGGTAAGGAGCAGTTCTTC. It encodes CSARRDLRGKEQFF.

About this clonotype itself: One junction end disagrees with the germline gene, perhaps due to a read error. The chain joins TRBV29-1 to TRBJ1-6; TRBD1 matches at 12 bases. The CDR3 length is 14 residues. Germline V gene sequence: CDR1 SQVTM, CDR2 ANQGSEA. CDR3 bases: TGCAGCGTTGGGGCGGGACAGGGGGCTTCACCCATCCACTTT. Encoded protein: CSVGAGQGASPIHF.

This clonotype was seen a few times. This rearrangement joins TRBV24-1 to TRBJ2-3, with no clear D. V was shortened by 4 bases and J by 3 bases, with 7 bases between the two germline ends. In germline, CDR1 is KGHDR, CDR2 SFDVKD. The CDR3 spans 13 residues. Here the CDR3 DNA reads TGTGCCACCAGTGACGTCCAGACAGATACGCAGTATTTT. This translates into CATSDVQTDTQYF.

This rearrangement joins TRBV13 to TRBJ2-3; 13 positions agree with TRBD2. Germline CDR1 is PRHDT and CDR2 is FYEKMQ (reference sequence). The CDR3 sequence is 18 residues long. V trimming: 5 bases; J trimming: 5 bases; junction bases outside the gene matches: 13. The CDR3 nucleotides are TGTGCCAGCAGCGGAAAAGAGGGACTAGCGGGACAGAGAGATACGCAGTATTTT. This codes for CASSGKEGLAGQRDTQYF.